This is a list of T cell receptor beta chains from one sample in a study of blood T cell repertoires in COVID-19. This table comes from immunoSEQ multiplex PCR, and its TCRdb copy is limited to in-frame clones, with some not included. The sample holds roughly 320,000 clones, just under 90% seen once. The specimen was peripheral blood. The receptors derive from a woman between 45 and 60 years old with COVID-19, enrolled during active disease. Each CDR3 is given with its conserved first and last residue. D genes are given only for firm matches. Only part of the rows carry a size: once, few, many, or a class if the clone is expanded.

j_gene: TRBJ2-1; abundance: NA; v_gene: TRBV4-2; d_gene: NA; CDR3aa: CASSHVAGSSYNEQFF; CDR3nt: TGTGCCAGCAGCCATGTTGCGGGGAGCTCCTACAATGAGCAGTTCTTC
j_gene: TRBJ1-2; abundance: NA; v_gene: TRBV18; d_gene: NA; CDR3aa: CASSPQKPGLSHGYTF; CDR3nt: TGTGCCAGCTCACCACAAAAACCGGGACTCTCACATGGCTACACCTTC
j_gene: TRBJ2-3; abundance: NA; v_gene: TRBV4-1; d_gene: TRBD2; CDR3aa: CASSQGSGKLGTQYF; CDR3nt: TGCGCCAGCAGCCAAGGTAGCGGGAAACTTGGCACGCAGTATTTT
j_gene: TRBJ2-5; abundance: many; v_gene: TRBV4-1; d_gene: TRBD2; CDR3aa: CASSQAQTGTSGQETQYF; CDR3nt: TGCGCCAGCAGCCAAGCTCAGACCGGGACTAGCGGACAAGAGACCCAGTACTTC
j_gene: TRBJ2-7; abundance: NA; v_gene: TRBV6-5; d_gene: NA; CDR3aa: CASRRQGLYEQYF; CDR3nt: TGTGCCAGCAGGCGACAGGGACTTTACGAGCAGTACTTC
j_gene: TRBJ1-2; abundance: NA; v_gene: TRBV10-3; d_gene: NA; CDR3aa: CAISESGGDHGYTF; CDR3nt: TGTGCCATCAGTGAGTCTGGAGGGGACCATGGCTACACCTTC
j_gene: TRBJ2-7; abundance: NA; v_gene: TRBV27; d_gene: NA; CDR3aa: CASSFSQGPYEQYF; CDR3nt: TGTGCCAGCAGTTTTTCACAGGGACCCTACGAGCAGTACTTC
j_gene: TRBJ2-7; abundance: NA; v_gene: TRBV12-5; d_gene: NA; CDR3aa: CASGRAQGMSSYEQYF; CDR3nt: TGTGCTAGTGGGAGAGCACAGGGTATGAGTTCCTACGAGCAGTACTTC
j_gene: TRBJ2-1; abundance: NA; v_gene: TRBV18; d_gene: NA; CDR3aa: CASSPQLANEQFF; CDR3nt: TGTGCCAGCTCACCACAACTAGCCAATGAGCAGTTCTTC
j_gene: TRBJ2-1; abundance: few; v_gene: TRBV11-3; d_gene: TRBD2; CDR3aa: CASSLAGTSGRHEQFF; CDR3nt: TGTGCCAGCAGCTTAGCCGGGACTAGCGGGAGACATGAGCAGTTCTTC
j_gene: TRBJ2-2; abundance: few; v_gene: TRBV29-1; d_gene: TRBD2; CDR3aa: CSVVLAGDSGTGELFF; CDR3nt: TGCAGCGTGGTACTAGCGGGAGATTCCGGCACCGGGGAGCTGTTTTTT
j_gene: TRBJ1-2; abundance: NA; v_gene: TRBV7-6; d_gene: NA; CDR3aa: CASSPQQGNVYGYTF; CDR3nt: TGTGCCAGCAGCCCCCAACAGGGAAATGTCTATGGCTACACCTTC
j_gene: TRBJ1-2; abundance: NA; v_gene: TRBV7-8; d_gene: TRBD1; CDR3aa: CASSQTPTGQGGYTF; CDR3nt: TGTGCCAGCAGTCAAACCCCGACAGGGCAGGGTGGCTACACCTTC
j_gene: TRBJ1-1; abundance: NA; v_gene: TRBV7-2; d_gene: TRBD1; CDR3aa: CASSNRQGAITAFF; CDR3nt: TGTGCCAGCAGCAACAGACAGGGGGCGATAACGGCTTTCTTT